One sample yielded the 32 T cell receptor beta chains listed below, sequenced in a study of control samples from healthy donors and cancer patients. TCRdb's table, derived via immunoSEQ multiplex PCR, lists solely in-frame clones and lacks some. Of 160,000 or so clones in the sample, nearly 96% are singletons; the top ten hold 0.85% to 1.3%. The specimen was blood. The source is a woman in her 30s in good health.

This CDR3 is CSAAQKLAGENEQFF. The CDR3 DNA reads TGCAGCGCTGCCCAGAAACTAGCGGGAGAGAATGAGCAGTTCTTC. The rearrangement uses TRBV29-1 and TRBJ2-1; the match to TRBD2 covers 11 bases. This CDR3 is built from 15 residues. The germline CDR1 and CDR2 sequences are SQVTM and ANQGSEA. V was clipped by 7 bases and J by 7 bases; unmatched bases: 12.

The rearrangement uses TRBV2 and TRBJ2-1, with D tentatively TRBD1 or TRBD2 (5 bases each). The germline gives CDR1 SNHLY, CDR2 FYNNEI. The length of the CDR3 is 13 residues. V lost 6 bases, J lost 7 bases, and 13 bases lay in between. The CDR3 reads CASRGDGSNEQFF. Here the CDR3 DNA reads TGTGCCAGCAGGGGGGACGGTTCGAATGAGCAGTTCTTC.

CDR3 DNA sequence: TGTGCCAGCAGAGCTGTCCGTGGGCCTAACTACGAGCAGTACTTC. The encoded protein is CASRAVRGPNYEQYF. The V gene is TRBV27, the J gene TRBJ2-7, with unresolved D. The V end was cut by 6 bases, the J end by 3 bases, with 18 bases between. In germline, CDR1 is MNHEY, CDR2 SMNVEV (reference sequence). The length of the CDR3 is 15 residues.

This chain uses TRBV7-9 with TRBJ1-1, with D unclear. Germline V gene data show CDR1 as SEHNR and CDR2 as FQNEAQ (reference sequence). The CDR3 contains 13 residues. With 6 bases removed from V and 8 bases from J, the gap between germline ends came to 16 bases. CDR3 region: CASRPIWGGEAFF. The CDR3 nucleotides are TGTGCCAGCAGACCAATATGGGGAGGGGAAGCTTTCTTT.

V and J are TRBV15 and TRBJ1-6; 7 positions agree with TRBD1. The length of the CDR3 is 14 residues. Germline assignment: CDR1 LNHNV and CDR2 YYDKDF (reference sequence). The trim removed 3 bases at V and 9 bases at J, leaving 5 bases unmatched. The CDR3 sequence: CATSRTGTASPLHF. CDR3 bases: TGTGCCACCAGCAGGACAGGGACTGCTTCACCCCTCCACTTT. Supplemented by reference TRBV15 and TRBJ1-6, the full variable domain reads DAMVIQNPRYQVTQFGKPVTLSCSQTLNHNVMYWYQQKSSQAPKLLFHYYDKDFNNEADTPDNFQSRRPNTSFCFLDIRSPGLGDTAMYLCATSRTGTASPLHFGNGTRLTVT.

The chain recombines TRBV29-1 with TRBJ1-1, with 7 bases fitting TRBD1. CDR1 and CDR2 from the germline V gene are SQVTM and ANQGSEA. CDR3 length: 14 residues. This CDR3 reads CRGVLGGMNTEAFF. CDR3 nucleotides: TGCAGGGGGGTTTTAGGGGGCATGAACACTGAAGCTTTCTTT.

The chain couples TRBV19 to TRBJ2-7, with 7 bases that match TRBD2. The CDR3 extends over 13 amino acids. The V and J ends lost 4 bases and 2 bases, in that order; junction bases with no gene match: 2. Germline CDR1 is LNHDA and CDR2 is SQIVND (reference sequence). The CDR3 bases are TGTGCCAGTAGTAGCGGGAGCCCCTACGAGCAGTACTTC. This encodes CASSSGSPYEQYF.

The V and J genes are TRBV28 and TRBJ2-7; 8 nucleotides align to TRBD1. There are 14 residues in the CDR3. The junction had 9 bases not matched to a gene; V was cut back by 4 bases and J by 7 bases. Germline CDR1 and CDR2: MDHEN and SYDVKM. The CDR3 loop reads CASSYPRQGTEQYF. In DNA form, the CDR3 reads TGTGCCAGCAGTTACCCCCGACAGGGGACGGAGCAGTACTTC. Supplemented by reference TRBV28 and TRBJ2-7, the full variable domain reads DVKVTQSSRYLVKRTGEKVFLECVQDMDHENMFWYRQDPGLGLRLIYFSYDVKMKEKGDIPEGYSVSREKKERFSLILESASTNQTSMYLCASSYPRQGTEQYFGPGTRLTVT.

The chain employs TRBV9 and TRBJ1-1; D is possibly TRBD1 (6 bases). Trimming removed 0 bases at V and 3 bases at J, with 18 bases between. This CDR3 has 17 amino acids. Germline lookup yields CDR1 SGDLS and CDR2 YYNGEE. The CDR3 DNA reads as TGTGCCAGCAGCGTAGATCCCTTAGGGGGAATTGACACTGAAGCTTTCTTT. Its protein is CASSVDPLGGIDTEAFF. The full variable domain, with the rest looked up from reference TRBV9 and TRBJ1-1, is DSGVTQTPKHLITATGQRVTLRCSPRSGDLSVYWYQQSLDQGLQFLIQYYNGEERAKGNILERFSAQQFPDLHSELNLSSLELGDSALYFCASSVDPLGGIDTEAFFGQGTRLTVV.

This clone has just one count. CDR3 region: CASSATGRDTQYF. CDR3 coding DNA: TGTGCCAGCAGTGCTACAGGGAGAGATACGCAGTATTTT. V gene TRBV28 combines with J gene TRBJ2-3; maybe TRBD1 (6 bases). CDR1 is MDHEN and CDR2 is SYDVKM in the germline V gene. The CDR3 spans 13 residues. Trimming left V 5 bases short and J 5 bases short, with 11 bases between. Drawing the rest from reference TRBV28 and TRBJ2-3, the complete variable domain is DVKVTQSSRYLVKRTGEKVFLECVQDMDHENMFWYRQDPGLGLRLIYFSYDVKMKEKGDIPEGYSVSREKKERFSLILESASTNQTSMYLCASSATGRDTQYFGPGTRLTVL.

The genes are TRBV6-5 and TRBJ2-1, with D possibly being TRBD1 (6 bases). Trimming removed 6 bases at V and 10 bases at J, with 10 bases between. Germline V gene sequence: CDR1 MNHEY, CDR2 SVGAGI. The CDR3 is made up of 11 amino acids. CDR3 in DNA: TGTGCCAGCAGACGCAGGGGCGAGCAGTTCTTC. Translation: CASRRRGEQFF.

This chain joins TRBV9 and TRBJ1-4, with TRBD1 matching 7 bases. The junction had 9 bases not matched to a gene; V was cut back by 3 bases and J by 10 bases. The CDR3 consists of 14 residues. Germline CDR1 and CDR2: SGDLS and YYNGEE. The CDR3 is CASSAGTAPGKLFF. CDR3 coding DNA: TGTGCCAGCAGCGCCGGGACAGCTCCGGGAAAACTGTTTTTT.

V is TRBV7-8 and J is TRBJ1-4; no reliable D call. The V gene's germline CDR1 is SGHVS and CDR2 FQNEAQ. V lost 1 base and J 6 bases, leaving 12 bases between the germline ends. The CDR3 sequence is 15 residues long. This CDR3 reads CASSLDVVADEKLFF. The CDR3 DNA sequence: TGTGCCAGCAGCTTAGATGTGGTAGCGGATGAAAAACTGTTTTTT.

The rearrangement links TRBV5-1 to TRBJ2-2; D perhaps matches TRBD1 (6 bases). Germline V gives CDR1 SGHRS, CDR2 YFSETQ. Trimming stripped 5 bases from V and 0 bases from J, with 11 bases between. This CDR3 contains 15 residues. This CDR3 is CASRSGQSNTGELFF. CDR3 in DNA: TGCGCCAGCAGATCAGGACAGTCGAACACCGGGGAGCTGTTTTTT. Full variable domain (outside the CDR3, taken from reference TRBV5-1 and TRBJ2-2): KAGVTQTPRYLIKTRGQQVTLSCSPISGHRSVSWYQQTPGQGLQFLFEYFSETQRNKGNFPGRFSGRQFSNSRSEMNVSTLELGDSALYLCASRSGQSNTGELFFGEGSRLTVL.

The V gene is TRBV24-1, the J gene TRBJ2-2; 7 bases fit TRBD1. The length of the CDR3 is 16 residues. Germline V gives CDR1 KGHDR, CDR2 SFDVKD. V trimming: 4 bases; J trimming: 6 bases; junction bases outside the gene matches: 10. CDR3 amino acids: CATSDPQGKGAGELFF. In DNA form, the CDR3 reads TGTGCCACCAGTGACCCACAGGGGAAGGGCGCCGGGGAGCTGTTTTTT.

This chain connects TRBV28 to TRBJ1-2; a weak D match, TRBD1 (5 bases). The V end lost 3 bases, the J end lost 0 bases, and 17 bases lay between the germline ends. CDR1 is MDHEN, CDR2 SYDVKM, per germline. This CDR3 spans 17 amino acids. As DNA, the CDR3 is TGTGCCAGCAGTTTCGCGGGGGGAATCCAAGCTAACTATGGCTACACCTTC. It yields the protein CASSFAGGIQANYGYTF.

The V call is TRBV20-1, the J call TRBJ2-3, with D maybe TRBD2 (6 bases). The V end was cut by 3 bases, the J end by 2 bases, with 12 bases between. The CDR3 is made up of 14 amino acids. Germline V gene lookup returns CDR1 DFQATT and CDR2 SNEGSKA (reference sequence). CDR3 region: CSASLPGATDTQYF. The CDR3 nucleotides read TGCAGTGCTAGTTTGCCGGGAGCCACAGATACGCAGTATTTT.

The CDR3 coding sequence is TGTGCCAGCAGCTTGGAAGTAGGTCAGAGGTTTAATTCACCCCTCCACTTT. Amino acid sequence: CASSLEVGQRFNSPLHF. The chain employs TRBV5-5 and TRBJ1-6, with D hard to call. The CDR3 runs 17 residues. Germline CDR1 is SGHKS and CDR2 is YYEKEE (reference sequence). The V end was cut by 0 bases, the J end by 6 bases, with 16 bases between.

This clone was counted between two and nine times. The chain carries TRBV20-1 and TRBJ1-2; 11 bases agree with TRBD1. Germline V CDR1 and CDR2: DFQATT, SNEGSKA (reference sequence). Trimming at V came to 3 bases and at J to 6 bases, leaving 9 bases not matched to a gene. The CDR3 is made up of 15 amino acids. CDR3 nucleotides: TGCAGTGCTAGTGGACAGGGGGCGCGGCGGGATGGCTACACCTTC. This translates into CSASGQGARRDGYTF.

The chain has TRBV11-2 and TRBJ1-6; no reliable D call. The CDR3 contains 15 residues. V dropped 0 bases and J dropped 7 bases, with 10 bases sitting between them. The germline V gene encodes CDR1 SGHAT and CDR2 FQNNGV. CDR3 coding DNA: TGTGCCAGCAGCTTAGAGTGGTCAGCAAATTCACCCCTCCACTTT. Residues: CASSLEWSANSPLHF. Variable domain in full (rest from reference TRBV11-2 and TRBJ1-6): EAGVAQSPRYKIIEKRQSVAFWCNPISGHATLYWYQQILGQGPKLLIQFQNNGVVDDSQLPKDRFSAERLKGVDSTLKIQPAKLEDSAVYLCASSLEWSANSPLHFGNGTRLTVT.

This chain connects TRBV9 to TRBJ2-1, with a weak D call TRBD1 (6 bases). Trimming pared 3 bases from V and 0 bases from J, leaving 10 bases between. This CDR3 contains 15 residues. Looked up from germline, CDR1 is SGDLS and CDR2 is YYNGEE. The CDR3 DNA is TGTGCCAGCAGCGCCGTGACAGGCTCCTACAATGAGCAGTTCTTC. Protein sequence: CASSAVTGSYNEQFF.

The genes are TRBV2 and TRBJ2-7, with TRBD1 as a possible D gene (6 bases). The CDR3 has 12 residues. The V end lost 6 bases, the J end lost 6 bases, and 12 bases lay between the germline ends. Germline CDR1 SNHLY, CDR2 FYNNEI. In nucleotides, the CDR3 is TGTGCCAGCAGGGGACACGTCGGCGAGCAGTACTTC. Protein: CASRGHVGEQYF.

This clone was seen once. V gene TRBV28 combines with J gene TRBJ2-1; 7 bases match TRBD2. V dropped 8 bases and J dropped 10; count of bases not matched to a gene: 8. This CDR3 has 12 amino acids. Germline V gene lookup returns CDR1 MDHEN and CDR2 SYDVKM. The CDR3 loop reads CASLVVGGEQFF. The DNA for the CDR3 is TGTGCCAGCCTTGTAGTCGGGGGGGAGCAGTTCTTC.

The genes are TRBV2 and TRBJ2-1; 12 bases align to TRBD2. The junction had 9 bases not matched to a gene; V was cut back by 3 bases and J by 3 bases. The CDR3 is 18 amino acids. The germline gives CDR1 SNHLY, CDR2 FYNNEI. In DNA, the CDR3 is TGTGCCAGCAGTGATCCCCTACTAGCGGGGGGCCTCTACAATGAGCAGTTCTTC. Protein product: CASSDPLLAGGLYNEQFF.

This rearrangement joins TRBV5-1 to TRBJ2-7; D is possibly TRBD1 (6 bases). V lost 4 bases and J lost 3, with 11 bases in between. Germline V gene lookup returns CDR1 SGHRS and CDR2 YFSETQ. This CDR3 comprises 13 residues. CDR3 region: CASSPDSFYEQYF. DNA for the CDR3: TGCGCCAGCAGCCCGGACAGTTTCTACGAGCAGTACTTC.

The rearrangement uses TRBV5-1 and TRBJ1-1; TRBD1 agrees at 8 bases. The CDR3 totals 13 residues. Trimming cost V 0 bases and J 7 bases; bases outside gene matches: 2. The germline V gene has CDR1 SGHRS and CDR2 YFSETQ. Here the CDR3 reads CASSLVQGGEAFF. In DNA form, the CDR3 reads TGCGCCAGCAGCTTGGTACAGGGGGGTGAAGCTTTCTTT.

In nucleotides, the CDR3 is TGTGCCAGCAGTGTCGGGACAGGGGTCTACGAGCAGTACTTC. This gives the protein CASSVGTGVYEQYF. V is TRBV28 and J is TRBJ2-7, with 10 bases fitting TRBD1. The germline CDR1 and CDR2 sequences are MDHEN and SYDVKM. CDR3 length: 14 residues. V lost 5 bases, J lost 3 bases, and 4 bases stayed unmatched. The variable domain in full, completed from reference TRBV28 and TRBJ2-7, reads DVKVTQSSRYLVKRTGEKVFLECVQDMDHENMFWYRQDPGLGLRLIYFSYDVKMKEKGDIPEGYSVSREKKERFSLILESASTNQTSMYLCASSVGTGVYEQYFGPGTRLTVT.

The V and J genes are TRBV5-1 and TRBJ2-3; D ambiguous. The ends were cut back, 0 bases at V and 2 bases at J, with 16 bases in the middle. Germline CDR1 SGHRS, CDR2 YFSETQ. The CDR3 runs to 17 residues. This chain's CDR3 is CASSLAVSRSTTDTQYF. CDR3 sequence (DNA): TGCGCCAGCAGCTTGGCCGTGTCCAGGAGCACCACAGATACGCAGTATTTT.

This clone was counted a single time. This sequence joins TRBV28 and TRBJ1-2; TRBD1 is a possible D gene (6 bases). Germline CDR1 reads MDHEN; CDR2 reads SYDVKM. The CDR3 contains 15 residues. V shed 5 bases and J shed 4 bases, with 17 bases lying between them. CDR3 sequence reads: CASSRTDIQRYGYTF. CDR3 sequence (DNA): TGTGCCAGCAGTCGGACAGATATCCAGCGCTATGGCTACACCTTC.

V usage is TRBV2 and J usage is TRBJ1-5; D is ambiguous. V lost 1 base and J 8 bases, leaving 9 bases between the germline ends. The CDR3 loop spans 13 amino acids. CDR1 is SNHLY and CDR2 is FYNNEI in the germline V gene. The CDR3 here is CASSEDSFKPQHF. The CDR3 nucleotides are TGTGCCAGCAGTGAAGACAGTTTCAAGCCCCAGCATTTT. The variable domain in full, completed from reference TRBV2 and TRBJ1-5, reads EPEVTQTPSHQVTQMGQEVILRCVPISNHLYFYWYRQILGQKVEFLVSFYNNEISEKSEIFDDQFSVERPDGSNFTLKIRSTKLEDSAMYFCASSEDSFKPQHFGDGTRLSIL.

The chain employs TRBV27 and TRBJ2-1; 7 nucleotides align to TRBD2. The germline gives CDR1 MNHEY, CDR2 SMNVEV (reference sequence). Trimming removed 5 bases from V and 4 bases from J; junction bases left unmatched: 14. The CDR3 covers 17 residues. The CDR3 protein is CASSHYQALAAYNEQFF. The CDR3 DNA reads TGTGCCAGCAGTCATTACCAGGCGCTAGCGGCTTACAATGAGCAGTTCTTC.

In the case of this clone: In the same sample, other DNA sequences code for this CDR3. The chain links TRBV6-5 to TRBJ2-7, with 10 bases aligning to TRBD1. Germline values: CDR1 MNHEY, CDR2 SVGAGI. The CDR3 runs 13 residues. V was clipped by 6 bases and J by 4 bases; unmatched bases: 3. The CDR3: CASSRDRGYEQYF. CDR3 nucleotides: TGTGCCAGCAGCCGGGACAGGGGTTACGAGCAGTACTTC.